The 30 T cell receptor beta chains below were found in one sample sequenced in a study of CD8 T cells in ankylosing spondylitis. Study results and limitations: A motif in TCR beta, a set of about eight highly homologous variants, appeared characteristic of ankylosing spondylitis blood.

From the 5' RACE reads, TCRdb called clonotypes with MiXCR, one entry per CDR3 protein. The sample shows around 770,000 distinct CDR3 sequences, roughly 20% of them seen only once. Their antigens are not known. What was sequenced was blood, either unsorted or a sorted T cell fraction (not recorded which). Source of these receptors: a male donor with ankylosing spondylitis.

The genes are TRBV7-2 and TRBJ2-1; D gene unclear. V was clipped by 1 base and J by 0 bases, with 13 bases between them. Germline CDR1 SGHTA, CDR2 FQGNSA. CDR3 size: 17 residues. CDR3 residues: CASSLDAPRSSYNEQFF. In DNA form, the CDR3 reads TGTGCCAGCAGCTTAGACGCCCCTAGGTCCTCCTACAATGAGCAGTTCTTC. Full variable domain (missing parts from reference TRBV7-2 and TRBJ2-1): GAGVSQSPSNKVTEKGKDVELRCDPISGHTALYWYRQSLGQGLEFLIYFQGNSAPDKSGLPSDRFSAERTGGSVSTLTIQRTQQEDSAVYLCASSLDAPRSSYNEQFFGPGTRLTVL.

This clonotype was found many times. This chain's CDR3 is CASSPNPWTGQAFF. The CDR3 nucleotides read TGTGCCAGCTCACCAAACCCCTGGACAGGCCAAGCTTTCTTT. This chain connects TRBV18 to TRBJ1-1; 7 bases are shared with TRBD1. The V segment lost 2 bases and the J segment 9 bases; nucleotides outside the gene matches: 9. This CDR3 contains 14 residues. The germline gives CDR1 KGHSH, CDR2 LQKENI.

This clonotype was seen a few times. The rearrangement joins TRBV12-3 or TRBV12-4 to TRBJ2-1; 10 bases are shared with TRBD2. The CDR3 has 15 amino acids. Unmatched junction bases numbered 8, after V lost 5 bases and J lost 7 bases. The CDR3 loop is CASSPEREGRNEQFF. In nucleotides, the CDR3 is TGTGCCAGCAGTCCGGAGCGGGAGGGCCGGAATGAGCAGTTCTTC.

The gene calls are TRBV6-5 and TRBJ2-2; the match to TRBD2 covers 13 bases. The CDR3 has 17 amino acids. The V gene end was trimmed by 4 bases and the J gene end by 5 bases; junction bases not matched to a gene: 7. Looked up from germline, CDR1 is MNHEY and CDR2 is SVGAGI. CDR3 in DNA: TGTGCCAGCAGTTTCCGGACTAGCGGGAGAAATACCGGGGAGCTGTTTTTT. Translating gives CASSFRTSGRNTGELFF.

This clonotype was found many times. This chain uses TRBV6-6 with TRBJ2-3; D remains ambiguous. Per germline, CDR1 MNHNY and CDR2 SVGAGI (reference sequence). V lost 4 bases, J lost 0 bases, and 5 bases lay in between. The CDR3 has 13 residues. CDR3 region: CASSSYSTDTQYF. Here the CDR3 DNA reads TGTGCCAGCAGTTCTTATAGCACAGATACGCAGTATTTT.

This clonotype was picked up a small number of times. V usage is TRBV20-1 and J usage is TRBJ2-1; possibly TRBD1 or TRBD2 for D (5 bases each). This CDR3 region has 14 residues. V dropped 1 base and J dropped 8 bases, with 15 bases sitting between them. Germline V lookup: CDR1 DFQATT, CDR2 SNEGSKA (reference sequence). In DNA, the CDR3 is TGCAGTGCTAGAGTTTCCTCCTTGGGGGATGAGCAGTTCTTC. As protein: CSARVSSLGDEQFF.

The chain carries TRBV12-3 or TRBV12-4 and TRBJ1-5, with D perhaps TRBD1 (5 bases). The V and J ends lost 2 bases and 2 bases respectively, with 10 bases between them. This CDR3 has 15 amino acids. The CDR3 DNA is TGTGCCAGCAGTTTATGGGGACTGGGCAATCAGCCCCAGCATTTT. Its protein is CASSLWGLGNQPQHF.

The V gene is TRBV20-1, the J gene TRBJ2-5; D gene unclear. CDR1 and CDR2 from the germline V gene are DFQATT and SNEGSKA (reference sequence). V lost 2 bases to trimming and J lost 5 bases, with 6 bases between them. There are 11 residues in the CDR3. This CDR3 is CSARNLETQYF. The CDR3 nucleotides are TGCAGTGCTAGAAACTTGGAGACCCAGTACTTC.

This clonotype was found a few times. The chain recombines TRBV20-1 with TRBJ1-1; D is undetermined. Germline assignment: CDR1 DFQATT and CDR2 SNEGSKA (reference sequence). This CDR3 has 14 amino acids. With 3 bases removed from V and 8 bases from J, the gap between germline ends came to 19 bases. The DNA of the CDR3 is TGCAGTGCTAGGGGGAGCCAGGCTGAGATAGAAGCTTTCTTT. Amino acids: CSARGSQAEIEAFF.

This clonotype was observed a few times. V and J are TRBV5-1 and TRBJ2-1; 13 bases align to TRBD2. Germline CDR1 and CDR2: SGHRS and YFSETQ. The CDR3 is 16 amino acids. The ends lost 1 base at V and 5 bases at J; junction bases unmatched: 3. In DNA form, the CDR3 reads TGCGCCAGCAGCTTGCCCGGACTAGCGGGGGACAATGAGCAGTTCTTC. Amino acids: CASSLPGLAGDNEQFF.

This clonotype was seen only a few times. The chain joins TRBV20-1 to TRBJ2-1; D call uncertain. Per germline, CDR1 DFQATT and CDR2 SNEGSKA (reference sequence). The CDR3 is 13 amino acids. Trimming shortened V by 0 bases and J by 2 bases, and 5 bases separated the two germline ends. CDR3 bases: TGCAGTGCTAGAGACGGGCCCTACAATGAGCAGTTCTTC. Its protein is CSARDGPYNEQFF.

In its sample, this clonotype was seen a few times. This chain uses TRBV20-1 with TRBJ1-5; D perhaps matches TRBD1 (6 bases). The CDR3 covers 14 residues. V was clipped by 5 bases and J by 6 bases, with 17 bases between them. The V gene's germline CDR1 is DFQATT and CDR2 SNEGSKA (reference sequence). CDR3 in amino acids: CSAPAQGEGQPQHF. The CDR3 region has the DNA TGCAGTGCTCCGGCACAGGGAGAAGGTCAGCCCCAGCATTTT.

The V and J genes are TRBV2 and TRBJ2-7; D might be TRBD2 (6 bases). Germline-derived CDR1 and CDR2 are SNHLY and FYNNEI. This CDR3 is 15 amino acids long. Trimming left V 6 bases short and J 6 bases short, with 21 bases between. The DNA of the CDR3 is TGTGCCAGCAGATATCGGGGACTTGAGTTGCTCGAGCAGTACTTC. Translation gives CASRYRGLELLEQYF.

This clonotype was counted between two and nine times. The CDR3, as DNA: TGTGCCAGCAGCCAAAGATCCTACGAGCAGTACTTC. It encodes CASSQRSYEQYF. The chain carries TRBV12-3 or TRBV12-4 and TRBJ2-7; D not resolved. V lost 6 bases, J lost 1 base, and 7 bases lay in between. The CDR3 consists of 12 residues.

The rearrangement links TRBV7-2 to TRBJ2-2; 12 bases map to TRBD1. The trim removed 6 bases at V and 2 bases at J, leaving 4 bases unmatched. The V gene's germline CDR1 is SGHTA and CDR2 FQGNSA. This CDR3 has 16 residues. The DNA of the CDR3 is TGTGCCAGCAGTGGGGACAGGGGGCTAAACACCGGGGAGCTGTTTTTT. This sequence encodes CASSGDRGLNTGELFF.

This clonotype showed up just a few times. The chain employs TRBV5-1 and TRBJ2-1; D possibly corresponds to TRBD1 (6 bases). The CDR3 length is 16 residues. Between the trimmed V and J ends, which lost 3 bases and 0 bases, there was a span of 13 bases. Germline V lookup: CDR1 SGHRS, CDR2 YFSETQ. CDR3 DNA sequence: TGCGCCAGCAGCTACACAGGGTCCCTCTCCTACAATGAGCAGTTCTTC. Translating it yields CASSYTGSLSYNEQFF.

This clonotype has ten or more counts. The chain employs TRBV20-1 and TRBJ1-5, with D unclear. V was pared by 6 bases and J by 4 bases, with 19 bases between. CDR1 and CDR2 (germline): DFQATT, SNEGSKA (reference sequence). This CDR3 contains 15 residues. The CDR3, as DNA: TGCAGTGCCCTTGACGATGGGTTCAGAAATCAGCCCCAGCATTTT. This sequence encodes CSALDDGFRNQPQHF.

The CDR3 is CSVCDIRGNEQYF. The CDR3 DNA follows: TGCAGCGTATGTGACATCAGGGGTAACGAGCAGTACTTC. The rearrangement links TRBV29-1 to TRBJ2-7; TRBD1 might be the D (6 bases). Trimming cost V 6 bases and J 5 bases, with 17 bases left between them. This CDR3 spans 13 amino acids. Per germline, CDR1 SQVTM and CDR2 ANQGSEA.

In this sample, this clonotype turned up a few times. The chain uses TRBV7-2 and TRBJ1-2; 10 nucleotides match TRBD1. CDR1 and CDR2 from the germline V gene are SGHTA and FQGNSA. The CDR3 consists of 15 residues. J was trimmed by 6 bases and V by 7 bases; bases with no gene match: 11. CDR3 nucleotides: TGTGCCAGCACTCCATCCCTCGACAGGGGGCATGGCTACACCTTC. This translates into CASTPSLDRGHGYTF.

The V call is TRBV5-6, the J call TRBJ2-3; 9 positions match TRBD2. The CDR3 consists of 16 residues. CDR1 and CDR2 (germline): SGHDT, YYEEEE. The ends lost 3 bases at V and 5 bases at J; junction bases unmatched: 10. The CDR3 sequence is CASSYISGGRRDTQYF. CDR3 nucleotide sequence: TGTGCCAGCAGCTATATTAGCGGGGGCAGAAGAGATACGCAGTATTTT.

J is TRBJ1-1 and V is TRBV7-9; D is perhaps TRBD1 (6 bases). CDR1 and CDR2 (germline): SEHNR, FQNEAQ (reference sequence). V lost 1 base, J lost 4 bases, and 19 bases lay in between. The CDR3 runs 17 residues. Here the CDR3 DNA reads TGTGCCAGCAGCTTAGTAGGGGGGGGAGCAGGGACCACTGAAGCTTTCTTT. It yields the protein CASSLVGGGAGTTEAFF.

This clonotype was detected only a few times. J is TRBJ2-3 and V is TRBV24-1; the D gene is possibly TRBD2 (7 bases). The V and J ends lost 4 bases and 4 bases respectively, with 17 bases between them. The CDR3 runs to 16 residues. CDR1 and CDR2 from the germline V gene are KGHDR and SFDVKD. CDR3 nucleotides: TGTGCCACCAGTGAAGGCGGGGGCGGGAGAGCAGATACGCAGTATTTT. It translates to CATSEGGGGRADTQYF.

This clonotype was seen only a few times. The chain recombines TRBV10-2 with TRBJ1-1, with D possibly matching TRBD1 (6 bases). V dropped 1 base and J dropped 3 bases, with 12 bases sitting between them. The germline CDR1 and CDR2 sequences are WSHSY and SAAADI. The CDR3 is made up of 15 amino acids. The CDR3 here is CASSELGAWDTEAFF. In DNA, the CDR3 is TGCGCCAGCAGTGAGTTGGGGGCGTGGGACACTGAAGCTTTCTTT.

This clonotype came up many times. V gene TRBV7-2 combines with J gene TRBJ1-2; perhaps TRBD1 as D (5 bases). V shed 4 bases and J shed 3 bases, with 15 bases lying between them. Germline V gives CDR1 SGHTA, CDR2 FQGNSA. CDR3 length: 15 residues. The chain's CDR3 is CASSSRGVRDYGYTF. The CDR3 DNA sequence: TGTGCCAGCAGCTCCAGAGGGGTTCGGGACTATGGCTACACCTTC.

The chain employs TRBV2 and TRBJ1-5, with TRBD1 matching over 9 bases. Unmatched junction bases numbered 1, after V lost 6 bases and J lost 1 base. The length of the CDR3 is 14 residues. Germline loops: CDR1 SNHLY, CDR2 FYNNEI. The CDR3 here is CASRGTGSNQPQHF. In DNA form, the CDR3 reads TGTGCCAGCAGAGGGACAGGGAGCAATCAGCCCCAGCATTTT.

Only a few counts were recorded for this clonotype. The V and J genes are TRBV2 and TRBJ2-7; D may be TRBD1 (5 bases). This CDR3 has 14 amino acids. V lost 2 bases to trimming and J lost 2 bases, with 10 bases between them. Germline V gene data show CDR1 as SNHLY and CDR2 as FYNNEI. The CDR3 sequence is CASSETGFPYEQYF. The DNA for the CDR3 is TGTGCCAGCAGTGAAACAGGATTTCCCTACGAGCAGTACTTC. Combining the CDR3 with reference TRBV2 and TRBJ2-7 gives the whole variable domain EPEVTQTPSHQVTQMGQEVILRCVPISNHLYFYWYRQILGQKVEFLVSFYNNEISEKSEIFDDQFSVERPDGSNFTLKIRSTKLEDSAMYFCASSETGFPYEQYFGPGTRLTVT.

This clonotype was counted between two and nine times. The gene calls are TRBV29-1 and TRBJ2-5; weak D call: TRBD2 (5 bases). V lost 3 bases, J lost 3 bases, and 11 bases lay in between. CDR1 is SQVTM and CDR2 is ANQGSEA in the germline V gene. This CDR3 comprises 13 residues. The CDR3 region is CSVEVRGKETQYF. The CDR3, as DNA: TGCAGCGTTGAGGTACGGGGAAAAGAGACCCAGTACTTC. The complete variable domain, with remaining parts taken from reference TRBV29-1 and TRBJ2-5, reads SAVISQKPSRDICQRGTSLTIQCQVDSQVTMMFWYRQQPGQSLTLIATANQGSEATYESGFVIDKFPISRPNLTFSTLTVSNMSPEDSSIYLCSVEVRGKETQYFGPGTRLLVL.

The chain carries TRBV2 and TRBJ2-7; D remains unclear. Germline CDR1 reads SNHLY; CDR2 reads FYNNEI. V lost 6 bases and J lost 3, with 9 bases in between. The CDR3 length is 12 residues. As DNA, the CDR3 is TGTGCCAGCAGACGACAAGGCTACGAGCAGTACTTC. Translating gives CASRRQGYEQYF.

This clonotype was seen a handful of times. This chain links TRBV20-1 with TRBJ2-1; D ambiguous. This CDR3 region has 12 residues. Trimming left V 0 bases short and J 4 bases short, with 4 bases between. Germline loops: CDR1 DFQATT, CDR2 SNEGSKA (reference sequence). The CDR3 region is CSARDLYNEQFF. The CDR3 bases are TGCAGTGCTAGAGACCTTTACAATGAGCAGTTCTTC.

This clonotype has more than one count but fewer than ten. The V gene is TRBV6-1, the J gene TRBJ1-3; D is uncertain. Germline assignment: CDR1 MNHNS and CDR2 SASEGT. The V gene lost 7 bases and the J gene lost 0 bases, with 16 bases spanning the gap. The CDR3 runs to 16 residues. CDR3 sequence (DNA): TGTGCCAGCAAGTCCCAGGCAGCTTACTCTGGAAACACCATATATTTT. Amino acid sequence: CASKSQAAYSGNTIYF.